Listed here are 29 T cell receptor beta chains from one sample, sequenced in a study of regulatory T cells. The study's findings and limits: In CD3G-deficient patients, conventional CD4+ T cells were enriched for hydrophobic CDR3 residues at positions 6 and 7.

These receptors' targets are unknown. The primer mix had 52 TRBV and 13 TRBJ primers. TCRdb's table, derived via immunoSEQ multiplex PCR, lists solely in-frame clones and lacks some. The sample includes approximately 37,000 clones, approximately 89% of them seen just once. Source material: conventional CD4+ T cells sorted from blood. Receptor source: a person aged 18 to 35 with CD3G deficiency.

This chain links TRBV28 with TRBJ1-2; the D is unclear. Germline CDR1 is MDHEN and CDR2 is SYDVKM. The CDR3 loop spans 12 amino acids. The V gene lost 3 bases and the J gene lost 8 bases, with 10 bases spanning the gap. The CDR3 DNA reads as TGTGCCAGCAGTTTTGGTCAGAAAGGCTACACCTTC. It encodes CASSFGQKGYTF.

The genes are TRBV28 and TRBJ1-2; the match to TRBD1 covers 7 bases. This CDR3 is built from 16 residues. Germline loops: CDR1 MDHEN, CDR2 SYDVKM. Trimming at V came to 5 bases and at J to 8 bases, leaving 17 bases not matched to a gene. CDR3 protein: CASSPPRTGWANGYTF. The DNA for the CDR3 is TGTGCCAGCAGTCCCCCCCGGACAGGCTGGGCGAACGGCTACACCTTC.

The chain combines TRBV15 with TRBJ1-5, with no clear D. Trimming took 2 bases from V and 16 from J, leaving 18 bases between them. CDR3 size: 13 residues. Germline loops: CDR1 LNHNV, CDR2 YYDKDF (reference sequence). CDR3 residues: CATSRCPLYRCHF. The DNA of the CDR3 is TGTGCCACCAGCAGATGCCCCCTATACCGGTGTCATTTT.

This rearrangement joins TRBV5-1 to TRBJ2-2; D is possibly TRBD1 or TRBD2 (6 bases each). Germline V gene lookup returns CDR1 SGHRS and CDR2 YFSETQ. This CDR3 comprises 15 residues. Trimming shortened V by 5 bases and J by 0 bases, and 11 bases separated the two germline ends. For the CDR3, the DNA is TGCGCCAGCAGAAGGGGGGACCCGAACACCGGGGAGCTGTTTTTT. This codes for CASRRGDPNTGELFF. Supplemented by reference TRBV5-1 and TRBJ2-2, the full variable domain reads KAGVTQTPRYLIKTRGQQVTLSCSPISGHRSVSWYQQTPGQGLQFLFEYFSETQRNKGNFPGRFSGRQFSNSRSEMNVSTLELGDSALYLCASRRGDPNTGELFFGEGSRLTVL.

The rearrangement links TRBV6-1 to TRBJ2-4; TRBD1 is a possible D gene (5 bases). The germline V gene has CDR1 MNHNS and CDR2 SASEGT. Trimming left V 2 bases short and J 3 bases short, with 11 bases between. CDR3 length: 15 residues. The CDR3 DNA is TGTGCCAGCAGTGAACCCAGGGCAGTCAAAAACATTCAGTACTTC. Protein: CASSEPRAVKNIQYF.

The CDR3 DNA is TGTGCCAGCACGCTTTTAGCGCTTAACACCGGGGAGCTGTTTTTT. It specifies CASTLLALNTGELFF. The genes are TRBV6-1 and TRBJ2-2; TRBD2 might be the D (5 bases). Trimming pared 7 bases from V and 2 bases from J, leaving 14 bases between. Germline V gene lookup returns CDR1 MNHNS and CDR2 SASEGT. CDR3 size: 15 residues.

This clone appeared once. J is TRBJ1-1 and V is TRBV6-6; D perhaps matches TRBD1 (6 bases). The germline V and J ends were trimmed by 7 bases and 3 bases, with 15 bases remaining between them. Germline values: CDR1 MNHNY, CDR2 SVGAGI (reference sequence). CDR3 size: 14 residues. CDR3: CASKPQGVHTEAFF. CDR3 DNA sequence: TGTGCCAGCAAACCACAGGGAGTACACACTGAAGCTTTCTTT.

The gene calls are TRBV28 and TRBJ1-4; unclear D gene. Trimming stripped 3 bases from V and 7 bases from J, with 12 bases between. Germline values: CDR1 MDHEN, CDR2 SYDVKM. The CDR3 contains 14 residues. CDR3 nucleotides: TGTGCCAGCAGTTTCGGCGGAACGAGTGAAAAACTGTTTTTT. This sequence encodes CASSFGGTSEKLFF.

This sequence joins TRBV5-1 and TRBJ2-5; 7 nucleotides match TRBD1. Germline assignment: CDR1 SGHRS and CDR2 YFSETQ. There are 13 residues in the CDR3. Trimming at V came to 3 bases and at J to 4 bases, leaving 3 bases not matched to a gene. CDR3 in amino acids: CASSSRTGETQYF. The CDR3 nucleotides are TGCGCCAGCAGCTCCCGGACAGGAGAGACCCAGTACTTC.

The V call is TRBV6-6, the J call TRBJ2-7; TRBD2 is a possible D gene (6 bases). The CDR3 totals 10 residues. Per the germline V gene, CDR1 is MNHNY and CDR2 is SVGAGI (reference sequence). The CDR3 reads CATGAGEQYF. The CDR3, as DNA: TGTGCTACTGGGGCGGGGGAGCAGTACTTC.

The chain uses TRBV6-5 and TRBJ1-2; D not resolved. The CDR3 is made up of 15 amino acids. In germline, CDR1 is MNHEY, CDR2 SVGAGI. V was clipped by 4 bases and J by 4 bases, with 16 bases between them. As DNA, the CDR3 is TGTGCCAGCAGTTTCCCCCCCCTCAAGATCTATGGCTACACCTTC. This gives the protein CASSFPPLKIYGYTF.

The rearrangement joins TRBV28 to TRBJ2-2; the D is unclear. The CDR3 consists of 13 residues. V was trimmed by 10 bases and J by 2 bases, leaving 11 bases between them. Germline CDR1 and CDR2: MDHEN and SYDVKM. CDR3 amino acids: CATENQNTGELFF. The CDR3, as DNA: TGTGCCACCGAGAACCAAAACACCGGGGAGCTGTTTTTT.

A word on this clone: Different DNA sequences within this sample yield the same CDR3. The CDR3 loop reads CASSLGQSYEQYF. CDR3 DNA sequence: TGTGCCAGCAGTTTAGGGCAGTCCTACGAGCAGTACTTC. This sequence joins TRBV28 and TRBJ2-7; D remains ambiguous. This CDR3 is built from 13 residues. Germline V gene sequence: CDR1 MDHEN, CDR2 SYDVKM. Trimming removed 2 bases at V and 1 base at J, with 6 bases between.

The chain links TRBV7-8 to TRBJ2-1; TRBD2 might be the D (5 bases). The CDR3 runs 17 residues. Trimming cost V 1 base and J 9 bases, with 22 bases left between them. Looked up from germline, CDR1 is SGHVS and CDR2 is FQNEAQ. This CDR3 reads CASSLDGSVEGLGEQFF. In DNA form, the CDR3 reads TGTGCCAGCAGCTTAGATGGGTCCGTAGAGGGTCTCGGTGAGCAGTTCTTC.

This rearrangement joins TRBV19 to TRBJ2-1, with 10 bases fitting TRBD1. CDR1 is LNHDA, CDR2 SQIVND, per germline (reference sequence). V trimming: 5 bases; J trimming: 3 bases; junction bases outside the gene matches: 4. This CDR3 is built from 15 residues. As DNA, the CDR3 is TGTGCCAGTAGTTTGACAGGGGGCAACTACAATGAGCAGTTCTTC. Translating it yields CASSLTGGNYNEQFF.

This chain connects TRBV5-1 to TRBJ2-3, with D possibly being TRBD1 or TRBD2 (5 bases each). This CDR3 region has 14 residues. Trimming took off 4 bases at V and 2 bases at J, with 11 bases between the two ends. CDR1 and CDR2 (germline): SGHRS, YFSETQ. The CDR3 bases are TGCGCCAGCAGCCCGGGGCGGATCACAGATACGCAGTATTTT. Translating gives CASSPGRITDTQYF. Looking up the rest from reference TRBV5-1 and TRBJ2-3 gives the full variable domain: KAGVTQTPRYLIKTRGQQVTLSCSPISGHRSVSWYQQTPGQGLQFLFEYFSETQRNKGNFPGRFSGRQFSNSRSEMNVSTLELGDSALYLCASSPGRITDTQYFGPGTRLTVL.

The rearrangement links TRBV7-8 to TRBJ2-5, with 12 positions matching TRBD2. The CDR3 covers 16 residues. Germline lookup yields CDR1 SGHVS and CDR2 FQNEAQ. J gave up 4 bases and V 1 base, and 4 bases lay outside the gene matches. CDR3 sequence (DNA): TGTGCCAGCAGCTTAGGGCTGACTAGCGGGGGAGAGACCCAGTACTTC. Protein: CASSLGLTSGGETQYF.

V gene TRBV6-6 combines with J gene TRBJ1-6, with a weak D call TRBD1 (6 bases). The germline CDR1 and CDR2 sequences are MNHNY and SVGAGI (reference sequence). This CDR3 has 14 amino acids. V lost 6 bases and J lost 10, with 16 bases in between. The CDR3 bases are TGTGCCAGCAGCCGGGCGTCAGGGGTGTCACCCCTCCACTTT. The encoded protein is CASSRASGVSPLHF.

J is TRBJ1-2 and V is TRBV6-1; perhaps TRBD1 as D (6 bases). CDR3 length equals 15 residues. The germline V gene has CDR1 MNHNS and CDR2 SASEGT. V was clipped by 6 bases and J by 5 bases, with 19 bases between them. The CDR3 loop reads CASSPLSGRGYGYTF. CDR3 DNA: TGTGCCAGCAGCCCTCTCTCCGGCAGGGGATATGGCTACACCTTC.

The chain is built from TRBV6-6 and TRBJ2-7, with TRBD2 identical over 7 bases. The V and J ends lost 6 bases and 6 bases, in that order; junction bases with no gene match: 5. Germline CDR1 is MNHNY and CDR2 is SVGAGI (reference sequence). CDR3 length: 12 residues. CDR3 in amino acids: CASSASGGEQYF. CDR3 sequence (DNA): TGTGCCAGCAGCGCGTCGGGAGGCGAGCAGTACTTC.

V gene TRBV28 combines with J gene TRBJ2-1; D uncertain. This CDR3 region has 14 residues. Trimming pared 3 bases from V and 9 bases from J, leaving 15 bases between. The germline CDR1 and CDR2 sequences are MDHEN and SYDVKM. The DNA of the CDR3 is TGTGCCAGCAGTTTTCAGAACGCAGGCGGTGAGCAGTTCTTC. Residues: CASSFQNAGGEQFF.

This chain links TRBV18 with TRBJ2-5; D might be TRBD1 (6 bases). The CDR3 has 13 amino acids. Trimming removed 4 bases from V and 1 base from J, with 7 bases in between. CDR1 is KGHSH, CDR2 LQKENI, per germline. The CDR3 nucleotides read TGTGCCAGCTCACTGGGGGCCCAAGAGACCCAGTACTTC. Its protein product is CASSLGAQETQYF.

This clone has only one observation. The chain carries TRBV6-1 and TRBJ1-3; TRBD1 agrees at 7 bases. Germline V gene lookup returns CDR1 MNHNS and CDR2 SASEGT. The CDR3 loop spans 15 amino acids. J was trimmed by 5 bases and V by 5 bases; bases with no gene match: 9. DNA for the CDR3: TGTGCCAGCAGTTCGCACAGGGGAACCCGAAACACCATATATTTT. This translates into CASSSHRGTRNTIYF.

The chain is built from TRBV6-1 and TRBJ2-1; 8 positions agree with TRBD1. V gave up 6 bases and J gave up 5 bases; unmatched junction bases: 3. Germline CDR1 and CDR2: MNHNS and SASEGT. The CDR3 has 13 amino acids. CDR3 amino acids: CASSTGGNNEQFF. CDR3 DNA: TGTGCCAGCAGCACAGGGGGGAACAATGAGCAGTTCTTC.

This chain connects TRBV11-2 to TRBJ2-3; D call uncertain. The CDR3 has 15 residues. The germline CDR1 and CDR2 sequences are SGHAT and FQNNGV. V was trimmed by 5 bases and J by 10 bases, leaving 22 bases between them. Here the CDR3 reads CASSPALILYGAQYF. The DNA of the CDR3 is TGTGCCAGCAGCCCCGCCCTGATTCTTTATGGGGCGCAGTATTTT.

The rearrangement links TRBV2 to TRBJ1-4, with no clear D. This CDR3 has 14 residues. Germline V gene data show CDR1 as SNHLY and CDR2 as FYNNEI. V gave up 3 bases and J gave up 2 bases, with 7 bases separating them. For the CDR3, the DNA is TGTGCCAGCAGTGATTACTCCACTAATGAAAAACTGTTTTTT. Protein: CASSDYSTNEKLFF.

This rearrangement joins TRBV28 to TRBJ2-1; possible D gene TRBD2, 5 bases. CDR1 MDHEN and CDR2 SYDVKM come from the germline V gene. CDR3 size: 14 residues. Trimming removed 6 bases from V and 2 bases from J, with 11 bases in between. CDR3: CASSSSTTYNEQFF. The CDR3 DNA reads TGTGCCAGCAGCTCCTCGACTACCTACAATGAGCAGTTCTTC.

The chain is built from TRBV6-1 and TRBJ1-1, with 7 bases matching TRBD1. Germline V gene lookup returns CDR1 MNHNS and CDR2 SASEGT. The CDR3 is made up of 14 amino acids. Germline trimming cut 5 bases from V and 3 bases from J; bases unmatched to any gene: 6. The CDR3 sequence: CASSPTGWDTEAFF. The CDR3 nucleotides read TGTGCCAGCAGTCCGACAGGGTGGGACACTGAAGCTTTCTTT.

The chain couples TRBV28 to TRBJ2-1, with D possibly being TRBD1 or TRBD2 (5 bases each). Trimming shortened V by 8 bases and J by 3 bases, and 14 bases separated the two germline ends. Germline CDR1 and CDR2: MDHEN and SYDVKM. This CDR3 contains 14 residues. The CDR3, as DNA: TGTGCCAGCCGGCGCCCGGGGCGCTACAATGAGCAGTTCTTC. Its protein is CASRRPGRYNEQFF.